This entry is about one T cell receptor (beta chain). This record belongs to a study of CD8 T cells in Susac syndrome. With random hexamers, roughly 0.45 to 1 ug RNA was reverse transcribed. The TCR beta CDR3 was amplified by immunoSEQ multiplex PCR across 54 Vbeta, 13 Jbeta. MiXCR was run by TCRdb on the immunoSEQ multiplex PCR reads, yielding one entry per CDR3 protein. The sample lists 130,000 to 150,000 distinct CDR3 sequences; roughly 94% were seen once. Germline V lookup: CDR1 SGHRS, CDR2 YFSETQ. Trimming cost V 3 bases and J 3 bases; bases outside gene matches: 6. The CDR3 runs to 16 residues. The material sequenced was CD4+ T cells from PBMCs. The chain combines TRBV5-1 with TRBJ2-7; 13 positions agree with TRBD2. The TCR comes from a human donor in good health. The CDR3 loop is CASSSSRLAGGYEQYF. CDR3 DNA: TGCGCCAGCAGCTCTTCCCGACTAGCGGGAGGCTACGAGCAGTACTTC.